There are a few counts of the clone carrying this T cell receptor beta chain. Its cognate antigen is unknown. During its preparation, the TCRbeta library received unique molecular identifiers. TCRdb recomputed calls from the PCR reads with MiXCR, one row per CDR3 protein. The sample includes about 640,000 distinct CDR3 sequences, approximately 13% seen only once; the top ten take over 2%. This sample stems from a study of T-cell reconstitution after alpha-beta-depleted transplantation in children. The CDR3 totals 18 residues. Germline CDR1 SNHLY, CDR2 FYNNEI. The germline V and J ends were trimmed by 3 bases and 3 bases, with 20 bases remaining between them. Regarding the study as a whole: Alpha-beta T cells present about two months after transplant were reported to originate from several hundred expanded graft clones.

The starting material was PBMCs, mostly from graft donor cells, obtained 360 days after TCRalphabeta/CD19-depleted stem cell transplant. The clonotype originates from a male patient between 10 and 17 years old who had a stem cell transplant for acute myeloid leukemia, so the T cells may come from the graft donor. This chain joins TRBV2 and TRBJ2-2; D may be TRBD2 (7 bases). Here the CDR3 DNA reads TGTGCCAGCAGTGAGGTCCCCCCGAGCGGGACATACACCGGGGAGCTGTTTTTT. Its protein is CASSEVPPSGTYTGELFF.